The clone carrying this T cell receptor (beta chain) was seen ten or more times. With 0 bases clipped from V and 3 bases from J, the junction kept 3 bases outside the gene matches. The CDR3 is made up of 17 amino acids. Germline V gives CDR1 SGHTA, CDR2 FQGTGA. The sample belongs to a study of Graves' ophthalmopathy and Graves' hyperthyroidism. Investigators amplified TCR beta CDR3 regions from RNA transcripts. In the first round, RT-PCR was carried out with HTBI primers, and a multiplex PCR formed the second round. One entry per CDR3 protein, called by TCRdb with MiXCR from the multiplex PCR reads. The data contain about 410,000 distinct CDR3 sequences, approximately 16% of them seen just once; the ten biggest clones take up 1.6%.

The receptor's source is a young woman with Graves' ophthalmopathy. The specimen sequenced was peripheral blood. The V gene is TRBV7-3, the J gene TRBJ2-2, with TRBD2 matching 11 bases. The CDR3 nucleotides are TGTGCCAGCAGCTTAACGTATAGCGGGGGGGACACCGGGGAGCTGTTTTTT. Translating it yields CASSLTYSGGDTGELFF.